What follows are 8 T cell receptor beta chains derived from one specimen sequenced in a study of cytomegalovirus exposure and HLA in healthy donors. PCR employed 60 Vbeta and 13 Jbeta primers. TCRdb's copy holds only in-frame clones and misses some; the assay was immunoSEQ multiplex PCR. The sample includes tens of thousands of clones, about 80% of them seen just once. Material: PBMCs. Receptors originate from a male donor in good health and CMV-seronegative.

CDR3 sequence (DNA): TGTGCCAGCAGCCTCGACAGGGGGTTCGGCACTGAAGCTTTCTTT. Its translation is CASSLDRGFGTEAFF. The chain recombines TRBV7-9 with TRBJ1-1; 9 bases map to TRBD1. Trimming at V came to 5 bases and at J to 4 bases, leaving 8 bases not matched to a gene. This CDR3 is 15 amino acids long. Germline V lookup: CDR1 SEHNR, CDR2 FQNEAQ (reference sequence).

The chain has TRBV29-1 and TRBJ2-5; D remains ambiguous. V lost 6 bases and J lost 5, with 13 bases in between. Germline assignment: CDR1 SQVTM and CDR2 ANQGSEA. The CDR3 has 12 amino acids. The CDR3 region is CSVNSLPETQYF. The DNA of the CDR3 is TGCAGCGTGAATAGCTTACCTGAGACCCAGTACTTC. The whole variable domain, filled in from reference TRBV29-1 and TRBJ2-5, reads SAVISQKPSRDICQRGTSLTIQCQVDSQVTMMFWYRQQPGQSLTLIATANQGSEATYESGFVIDKFPISRPNLTFSTLTVSNMSPEDSSIYLCSVNSLPETQYFGPGTRLLVL.

The CDR3 is CASSPGTSGSSYNEQFF. As DNA, the CDR3 is TGCGCCAGCAGCCCCGGGACTAGCGGAAGCTCCTACAATGAGCAGTTCTTC. The chain uses TRBV5-1 and TRBJ2-1, with TRBD2 matching over 11 bases. Germline values: CDR1 SGHRS, CDR2 YFSETQ. The V segment lost 4 bases and the J segment 0 bases; nucleotides outside the gene matches: 6. The CDR3 totals 17 residues.

This clone appeared a single time. Its ends do not fully match the called genes, so a read error is possible. The chain carries TRBV6-5 and TRBJ1-2, with 7 bases lining up with TRBD1. The CDR3 is 13 residues long. Germline CDR1 and CDR2: MNHEY and SVGAGI. DNA of the CDR3: TGTGCCAGCAGTTACCCGGGGACAGCTAGGACCTTCTTC. It codes for CASSYPGTARTFF.

The chain carries TRBV7-2 and TRBJ2-7; 9 bases are shared with TRBD1. Germline assignment: CDR1 SGHTA and CDR2 FQGNSA. The CDR3 consists of 16 residues. The V and J ends lost 5 bases and 3 bases, in that order; junction bases with no gene match: 11. The chain's CDR3 is CASSPQGQGWNYEQYF. CDR3 nucleotides: TGTGCCAGCAGCCCCCAGGGACAGGGTTGGAACTACGAGCAGTACTTC. The full variable domain, completed using reference TRBV7-2 and TRBJ2-7, is GAGVSQSPSNKVTEKGKDVELRCDPISGHTALYWYRQSLGQGLEFLIYFQGNSAPDKSGLPSDRFSAERTGGSVSTLTIQRTQQEDSAVYLCASSPQGQGWNYEQYFGPGTRLTVT.

This chain links TRBV7-9 with TRBJ2-2; a weak D match, TRBD2 (5 bases). V dropped 5 bases and J dropped 7 bases, with 14 bases sitting between them. Germline CDR1 SEHNR, CDR2 FQNEAQ (reference sequence). The CDR3 totals 14 residues. DNA for the CDR3: TGTGCCAGCAGCACCTCCGGGGAGAACGGGGAGCTGTTTTTT. It codes for CASSTSGENGELFF. The whole variable domain, remainder taken from reference TRBV7-9 and TRBJ2-2, is DTGVSQNPRHKITKRGQNVTFRCDPISEHNRLYWYRQTLGQGPEFLTYFQNEAQLEKSRLLSDRFSAERPKGSFSTLEIQRTEQGDSAMYLCASSTSGENGELFFGEGSRLTVL.

V gene TRBV28 combines with J gene TRBJ1-2; the D gene is possibly TRBD1 (6 bases). The germline V and J ends were trimmed by 7 bases and 6 bases, with 21 bases remaining between them. The CDR3 covers 15 residues. Per the germline V gene, CDR1 is MDHEN and CDR2 is SYDVKM. For the CDR3, the DNA is TGTGCCAGCATCCCGGGACACCTTTTTTTGGATGGCTACACCTTC. It encodes CASIPGHLFLDGYTF.

The rearrangement uses TRBV6-1 and TRBJ1-5, with D unresolved. The germline V and J ends were trimmed by 1 base and 2 bases, with 6 bases remaining between them. The germline CDR1 and CDR2 sequences are MNHNS and SASEGT. The CDR3 has 14 residues. The CDR3 nucleotides read TGTGCCAGCAGTGAAGAGGGAGGCAATCAGCCCCAGCATTTT. Protein product: CASSEEGGNQPQHF.